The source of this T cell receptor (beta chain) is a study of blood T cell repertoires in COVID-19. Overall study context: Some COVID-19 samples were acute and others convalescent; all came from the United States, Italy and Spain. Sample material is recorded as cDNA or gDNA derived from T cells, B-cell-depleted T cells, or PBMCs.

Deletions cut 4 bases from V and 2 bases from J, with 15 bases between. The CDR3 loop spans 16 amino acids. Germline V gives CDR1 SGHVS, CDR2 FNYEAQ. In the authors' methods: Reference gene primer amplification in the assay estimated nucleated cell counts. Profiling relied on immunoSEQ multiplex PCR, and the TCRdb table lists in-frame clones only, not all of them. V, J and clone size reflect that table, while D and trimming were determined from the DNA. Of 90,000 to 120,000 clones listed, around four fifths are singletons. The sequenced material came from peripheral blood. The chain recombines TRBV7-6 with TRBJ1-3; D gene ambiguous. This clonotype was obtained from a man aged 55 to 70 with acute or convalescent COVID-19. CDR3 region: CASSSVGRRTGNTIYF. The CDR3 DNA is TGTGCCAGCAGCTCAGTGGGGAGGAGGACTGGAAACACCATATATTTT.